This T cell receptor beta chain was retrieved from a study of shared clonotypes between healthy human individuals (dated by TCRdb to between 2020 and 2021). As for the study more broadly: The cohort comprised two women and a few men aged 18 to 49 years. To estimate repertoire size and how much clonotype sharing occurs between individuals, the study deeply sequenced the blood TCR repertoires of several healthy adults. To increase sequencing depth and limit assay-specific biases, TCR repertoire library preparation and sequencing were carried out by different laboratories using diverse techniques. Between about 0.9 and 9 billion PBMCs per donor were obtained by leukapheresis.

The paper as a whole reports these results and caveats: Pairwise subsampling indicated that sequencing depth was expected to affect the degree of clonotype sharing among donors. Sampling was limited to blood, and TCR repertoires in tissue likely differ from TCR repertoires in blood. Because the study included a small number of donors, the genetic and exposure-history diversity represented was limited.

This clone was seen more than once but under ten times. Its target antigen remains unknown. Base qualities are not provided; no much larger clone lies one nucleotide away. Relative to germline, V is 5 bases shorter and J is 6 bases shorter, with 19 bases between their ends. CDR1 and CDR2, looked up from the germline V gene, are SGHTA and FQGNSA. The CDR3 contains 15 residues, cysteine and phenylalanine counted. Of the read, only the CDR3 DNA is kept; its 45 bases are in frame from base 1. Using the deep immunoSEQ assay, multiplex PCR amplified TCR CDR3 regions from genomic DNA. Extracted genomic DNA from each cell subset was distributed evenly across all wells of several immunoSEQ 96-well plates, and each plate was treated as a replicate. Each replicate PCR for unsorted PBMC received roughly 300 ng genomic DNA, equal to around 30,000 T cell genomes. Genomic DNA from unsorted PBMC was sequenced over ten immunoSEQ deep assay plates. Purified libraries were measured with a Qubit 3.0 fluorometer, size-checked on a Bioanalyzer 2100, and measured again with the KAPA Library Quantification kit. Every immunoSEQ 96-well plate was sequenced on a separate single-read 150-cycle Illumina NextSeq 550 flow cell. Per the authors' processing: The immunoSEQ output contained only junctional sequences without quality scores, so filtering could not match that applied to full-length reads. To assign V/J genes and CDR3, sequences were annotated against IMGT germline references using PyIR, a Python wrapper for IgBLAST v1.9. Any read was removed if the V/J assignment was weak (E-value above 1e-6), the CDR3 was missing, or the read contained stop codons, out-of-frame junctions, or ambiguous translated residues. V3J clonotypes were defined by identical inferred V gene, J gene, and CDR3 amino acid sequence. To compute the percentage overlap between repertoires, the number of shared unique clonotypes was divided by the size of the smaller repertoire. Repertoire richness was assessed with RTK rarefaction, the Chao1 estimator, and Recon v2.1 estimates of unobserved clonotypes. TCRdb retrieved this table from immuneACCESS and kept in-frame rearrangements only. Not all clones are present; in checked studies, unresolved V genes account for under half, and no reason is known for the remainder. V and J calls and clone size are those listed in that table; D and trimming were worked out from the DNA. The sample records 550,000 to 600,000 clones, roughly four fifths of which are singletons. The ten largest make up 9.5% to 15% of the sample.

The donors were healthy, HIV-negative adults who had no recently reported acute infections or vaccinations. Every donor was a Caucasian adult living in Nashville, Tennessee, USA. In the unsorted samples, 85 million to 100 million PBMCs were counted, and genomic DNA was extracted using the QIAamp DNA Blood Mini kit. Blood was obtained by leukapheresis, after which PBMCs were separated by Ficoll-Histopaque density gradient centrifugation and cryopreserved in liquid nitrogen vapor phase. Sequencing was performed on PBMCs. Rearrangement joined TRBV7-2 to TRBJ1-2; the D gene is possibly TRBD1, with 6 bases matching. The TCR originated in a woman aged 40-49 years in good health. Some clones in this sample may be carry-over from other donors' samples. The CDR3 in this case is CASSPASRGADGYTF. Read as DNA, the sequence is TGTGCCAGCAGCCCAGCTTCCAGGGGCGCGGATGGCTACACCTTC.